The 6 T cell receptor beta chains given below trace back to one sample, sequenced in a study of blood T cell repertoires in COVID-19. The repertoire was sequenced with immunoSEQ multiplex PCR; TCRdb's copy has only in-frame clones and lacks some. The repertoire has roughly 400,000 clones, around 89% of them found once; the top ten carry 1% to 1.3%. Material: PBMCs or T cells enriched from blood (not recorded which). The receptor source for this set is a man younger than 40 who had recovered from COVID-19.

This chain uses TRBV5-1 with TRBJ1-4; 9 nucleotides agree with TRBD1. The trim removed 2 bases at V and 4 bases at J, leaving 3 bases unmatched. The CDR3 runs to 15 residues. The germline V gene has CDR1 SGHRS and CDR2 YFSETQ. The DNA of the CDR3 is TGCGCCAGCAGCTTACAGGGGGCTGGTAATGAAAAACTGTTTTTT. It encodes CASSLQGAGNEKLFF.

V usage is TRBV3-1 (or the pseudogene TRBV3-2) and J usage is TRBJ1-1; D ambiguous. Trimming took 6 bases from V and 10 from J, leaving 18 bases between them. The CDR3 has 13 residues. Germline CDR1 and CDR2: LGHDT and YNNKEL (reference sequence). The DNA for the CDR3 is TGTGCCAGCAGACCTCGTGAGGTATTTGGAGCTTTCTTT. Translated, it gives CASRPREVFGAFF.

This chain connects TRBV11-2 to TRBJ2-5, with 7 bases lining up with TRBD2. The CDR3 sequence is 16 residues long. Germline trimming cut 0 bases from V and 4 bases from J; bases unmatched to any gene: 8. Per germline, CDR1 SGHAT and CDR2 FQNNGV. The CDR3 DNA is TGTGCCAGCAGCTTAGATGCGCGAGGGACTATAGAGACCCAGTACTTC. Its protein product is CASSLDARGTIETQYF.

The chain carries TRBV7-8 and TRBJ1-5, with 8 bases matching TRBD1. The CDR3 contains 17 residues. V was pared by 5 bases and J by 3 bases, with 12 bases of the junction left unmatched. Germline loops: CDR1 SGHVS, CDR2 FQNEAQ. The CDR3 loop is CASSPLVTGGNNQPQHF. In nucleotides, the CDR3 is TGTGCCAGCAGCCCCCTGGTAACAGGGGGAAACAATCAGCCCCAGCATTTT.

This clone was detected a few times. The chain combines TRBV9 with TRBJ1-2, with a weak D call TRBD1 (6 bases). Germline CDR1 and CDR2: SGDLS and YYNGEE. Trimming removed 4 bases from V and 5 bases from J, with 18 bases in between. This CDR3 has 15 residues. The chain's CDR3 is CASSPTQGRYYGYTF. The CDR3 nucleotides read TGTGCCAGCAGCCCGACGCAGGGGCGGTATTATGGCTACACCTTC.

The chain carries TRBV6-6 and TRBJ1-3; TRBD1 is a possible D gene (6 bases). CDR1 and CDR2 (germline): MNHNY, SVGAGI (reference sequence). This CDR3 is built from 15 residues. The V end was cut by 6 bases, the J end by 3 bases, with 15 bases between. CDR3: CASSLQGSLGNTIYF. The CDR3 DNA reads as TGTGCCAGCAGCCTCCAGGGGAGTCTTGGAAACACCATATATTTT.